These T cell receptor beta chains were read from a single sample in a study of cytomegalovirus exposure and HLA in healthy donors. Only in-frame clones appear in the TCRdb table, and some are missing; sequencing was by immunoSEQ multiplex PCR. The sample records 68,000 or so clones, 89% being singletons. Material for sequencing was PBMCs. These receptors were obtained from a young woman in good health and CMV-seronegative. CDR3s include the opening cysteine and the closing phenylalanine or tryptophan. Fields, in order: V gene, clone size, D gene, J gene, CDR3 protein, CDR3 DNA. D genes are given only for firm matches. The size of a clone is reported for some rows only, either as once, few or many, or as a class for expanded clones.

TRBV5-4	.	.	TRBJ1-5	CASSQGTTSQPQHF	TGTGCCAGCAGCCAGGGGACTACAAGTCAGCCCCAGCATTTT
TRBV7-2	.	TRBD2	TRBJ2-1	CASSPAGRAYNEQFF	TGTGCCAGCAGCCCAGCGGGACGGGCTTACAATGAGCAGTTCTTC
TRBV5-4	few	TRBD2	TRBJ2-5	CASSFGSGGAGETQYF	TGTGCCAGCAGCTTTGGGTCCGGGGGGGCCGGTGAGACCCAGTACTTC
TRBV29-1	.	TRBD2	TRBJ2-7	CSVAASGAYEQYF	TGCAGCGTTGCGGCTAGCGGGGCATACGAGCAGTACTTC
TRBV5-4	.	.	TRBJ2-1	CASSLRGRGDNEQFF	TGTGCCAGCAGCTTGCGAGGCAGGGGGGACAATGAGCAGTTCTTC
TRBV5-5	.	TRBD2	TRBJ2-2	CASSFLAGDLGELFF	TGTGCCAGCAGCTTTCTAGCGGGGGATCTCGGGGAGCTGTTTTTT
TRBV5-1	.	TRBD2	TRBJ2-5	CASSPSGRAPETQYF	TGCGCCAGCAGCCCTAGCGGGAGGGCTCCGGAGACCCAGTACTTC
TRBV2	.	TRBD1	TRBJ1-4	CASSFSGQGKLFF	TGTGCCAGCAGCTTTTCGGGACAGGGAAAACTGTTTTTT
TRBV5-1	.	.	TRBJ1-1	CASSLGQVMNTEAFF	TGCGCCAGCAGCTTGGGACAGGTAATGAACACTGAAGCTTTCTTT
TRBV7-6	.	.	TRBJ1-4	CASSLAPPGATNEKLFF	TGTGCCAGCAGCTTAGCCCCCCCTGGAGCAACTAATGAAAAACTGTTTTTT
TRBV27	once	.	TRBJ2-2	CASRAILDTGELFF	TGTGCCAGCAGAGCCATTCTAGACACCGGGGAGCTGTTTTTT
TRBV30	.	.	TRBJ2-7	CAWSPMSGEVDEQYF	TGTGCCTGGAGCCCGATGTCGGGGGAGGTTGACGAGCAGTACTTC
TRBV7-8	.	.	TRBJ2-5	CASTLRLPTRAQYF	TGTGCCAGCACCCTGAGACTGCCTACGAGGGCCCAGTACTTC
TRBV19	.	TRBD2	TRBJ2-3	CASSISSGNPPAIVDTQYF	TGTGCCAGTAGTATATCCAGCGGGAACCCCCCCGCTATTGTGGATACGCAGTATTTT
TRBV7-9	.	TRBD2	TRBJ2-3	CASSLVSGSGSDTQYF	TGTGCCAGCAGCTTAGTTAGCGGGAGTGGTAGTGATACGCAGTATTTT
TRBV30	.	.	TRBJ1-6	CAWGHINSPLHF	TGTGCCTGGGGACATATCAATTCACCCCTCCACTTT